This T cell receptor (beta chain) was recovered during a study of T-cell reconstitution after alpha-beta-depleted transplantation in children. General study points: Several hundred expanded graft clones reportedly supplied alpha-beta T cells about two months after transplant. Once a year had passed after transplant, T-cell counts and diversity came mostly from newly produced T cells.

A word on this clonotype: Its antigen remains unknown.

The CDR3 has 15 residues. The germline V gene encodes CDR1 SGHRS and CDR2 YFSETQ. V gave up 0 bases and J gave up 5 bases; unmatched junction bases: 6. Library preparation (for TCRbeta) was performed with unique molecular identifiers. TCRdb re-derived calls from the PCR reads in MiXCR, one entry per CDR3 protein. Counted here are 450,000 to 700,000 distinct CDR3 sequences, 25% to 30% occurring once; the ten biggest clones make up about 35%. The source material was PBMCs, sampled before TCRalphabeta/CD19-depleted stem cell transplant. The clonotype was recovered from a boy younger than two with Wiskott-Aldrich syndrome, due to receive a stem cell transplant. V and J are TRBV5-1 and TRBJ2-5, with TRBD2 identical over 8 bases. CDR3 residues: CASSLDGRVIETQYF. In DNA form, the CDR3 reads TGCGCCAGCAGCTTGGACGGGAGGGTTATCGAGACCCAGTACTTC.